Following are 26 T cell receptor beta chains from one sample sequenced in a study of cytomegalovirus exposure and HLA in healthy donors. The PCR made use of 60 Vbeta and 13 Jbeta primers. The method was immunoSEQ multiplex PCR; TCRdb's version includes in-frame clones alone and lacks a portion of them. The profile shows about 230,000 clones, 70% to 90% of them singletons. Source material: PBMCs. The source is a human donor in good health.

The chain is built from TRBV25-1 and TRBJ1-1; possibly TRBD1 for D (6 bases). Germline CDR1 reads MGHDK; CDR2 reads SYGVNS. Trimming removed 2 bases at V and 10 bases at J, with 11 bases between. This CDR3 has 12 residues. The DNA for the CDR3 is TGTGCCAGCAGTGAAACGACAGGAAGAGCTTTCTTT. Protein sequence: CASSETTGRAFF.

The chain's CDR3 is CASSPRGQEYEQYF. CDR3 sequence (DNA): TGTGCCAGCAGCCCCCGGGGTCAGGAATACGAGCAGTACTTC. The chain recombines TRBV7-9 with TRBJ2-7, with a tentative D call TRBD2 (5 bases). The V and J ends lost 5 bases and 4 bases respectively, with 15 bases between them. This CDR3 is 14 amino acids long. Germline V CDR1 and CDR2: SEHNR, FQNEAQ (reference sequence). Complete variable domain (other parts from reference TRBV7-9 and TRBJ2-7): DTGVSQNPRHKITKRGQNVTFRCDPISEHNRLYWYRQTLGQGPEFLTYFQNEAQLEKSRLLSDRFSAERPKGSFSTLEIQRTEQGDSAMYLCASSPRGQEYEQYFGPGTRLTVT.

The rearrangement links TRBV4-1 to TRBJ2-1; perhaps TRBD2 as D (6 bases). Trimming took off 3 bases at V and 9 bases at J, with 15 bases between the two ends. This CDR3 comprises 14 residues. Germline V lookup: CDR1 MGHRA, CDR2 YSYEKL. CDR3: CASSQGWGVGEQFF. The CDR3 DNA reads TGCGCCAGCAGCCAGGGCTGGGGGGTTGGTGAGCAGTTCTTC.

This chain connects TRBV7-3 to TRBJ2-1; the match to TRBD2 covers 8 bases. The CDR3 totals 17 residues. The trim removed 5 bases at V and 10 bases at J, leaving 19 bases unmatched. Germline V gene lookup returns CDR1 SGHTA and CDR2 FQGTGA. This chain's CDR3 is CASSTWAGRASGGEQFF. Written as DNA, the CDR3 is TGTGCCAGCAGCACCTGGGCCGGGAGGGCCTCTGGGGGAGAGCAGTTCTTC. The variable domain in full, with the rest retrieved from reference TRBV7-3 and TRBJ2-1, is GAGVSQTPSNKVTEKGKYVELRCDPISGHTALYWYRQSLGQGPEFLIYFQGTGAADDSGLPNDRFFAVRPEGSVSTLKIQRTERGDSAVYLCASSTWAGRASGGEQFFGPGTRLTVL.

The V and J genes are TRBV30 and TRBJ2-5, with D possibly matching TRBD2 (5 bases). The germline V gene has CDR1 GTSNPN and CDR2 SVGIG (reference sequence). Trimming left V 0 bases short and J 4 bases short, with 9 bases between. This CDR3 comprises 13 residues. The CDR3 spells CAWSVDYPETQYF. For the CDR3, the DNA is TGTGCCTGGAGTGTCGACTATCCAGAGACCCAGTACTTC.

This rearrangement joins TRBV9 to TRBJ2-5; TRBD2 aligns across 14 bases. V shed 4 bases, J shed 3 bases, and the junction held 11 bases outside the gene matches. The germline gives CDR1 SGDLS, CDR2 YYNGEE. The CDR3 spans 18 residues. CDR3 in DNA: TGTGCCAGCAGCCCAGGGACTAGCGGGAGCGGGCTCGAAGAGACCCAGTACTTC. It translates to CASSPGTSGSGLEETQYF.

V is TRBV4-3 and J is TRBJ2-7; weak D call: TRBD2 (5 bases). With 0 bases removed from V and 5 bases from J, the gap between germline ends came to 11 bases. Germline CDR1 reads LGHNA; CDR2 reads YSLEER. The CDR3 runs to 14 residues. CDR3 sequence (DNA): TGCGCCAGCAGCCAAGATCGGGGTAGGGACGAGCAGTACTTC. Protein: CASSQDRGRDEQYF.

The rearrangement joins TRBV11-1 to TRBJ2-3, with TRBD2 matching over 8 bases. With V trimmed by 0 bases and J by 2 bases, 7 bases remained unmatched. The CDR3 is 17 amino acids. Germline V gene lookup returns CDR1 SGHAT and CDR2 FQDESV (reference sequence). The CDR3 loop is CASSLAVSGSDTDTQYF. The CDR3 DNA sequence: TGTGCCAGCAGCTTAGCTGTGAGCGGGAGCGACACAGATACGCAGTATTTT.

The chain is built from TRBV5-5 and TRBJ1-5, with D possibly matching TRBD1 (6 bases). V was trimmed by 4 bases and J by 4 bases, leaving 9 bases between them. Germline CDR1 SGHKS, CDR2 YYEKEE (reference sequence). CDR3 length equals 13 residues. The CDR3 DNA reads TGTGCCAGCAGCCGACAGGCAAATCAGCCCCAGCATTTT. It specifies CASSRQANQPQHF.

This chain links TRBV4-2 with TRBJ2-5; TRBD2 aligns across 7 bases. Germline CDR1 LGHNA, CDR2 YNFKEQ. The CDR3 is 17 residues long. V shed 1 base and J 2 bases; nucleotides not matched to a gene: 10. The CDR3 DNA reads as TGTGCCAGCAGCCAAGGTTTGGGCCTAGCGGTTCAAGAGACCCAGTACTTC. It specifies CASSQGLGLAVQETQYF.

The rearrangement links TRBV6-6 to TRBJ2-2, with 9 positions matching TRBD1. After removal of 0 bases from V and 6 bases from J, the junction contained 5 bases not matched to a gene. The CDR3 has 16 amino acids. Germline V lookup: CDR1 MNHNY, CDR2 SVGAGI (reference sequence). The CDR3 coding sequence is TGTGCCAGCAGTTACTCTGACAGGGGGAGGGCCGGGGAGCTGTTTTTT. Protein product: CASSYSDRGRAGELFF.

The CDR3 DNA sequence: TGCGCCAGCAGCCGAGCACCTAGCGTCCCAGAGACCCAGTACTTC. Its protein product is CASSRAPSVPETQYF. V is TRBV4-1 and J is TRBJ2-5; tentatively, D is TRBD2 (6 bases). Trimming removed 4 bases from V and 4 bases from J, with 16 bases in between. The germline gives CDR1 MGHRA, CDR2 YSYEKL. The CDR3 loop spans 15 amino acids.

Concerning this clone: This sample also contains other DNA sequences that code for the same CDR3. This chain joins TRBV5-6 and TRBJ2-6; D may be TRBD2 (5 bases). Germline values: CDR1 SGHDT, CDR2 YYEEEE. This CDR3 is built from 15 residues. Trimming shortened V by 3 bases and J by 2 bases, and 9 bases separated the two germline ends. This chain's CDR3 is CASSSGLAGANVLTF. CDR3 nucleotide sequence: TGTGCCAGCAGCTCTGGACTCGCTGGGGCCAACGTCCTGACTTTC.

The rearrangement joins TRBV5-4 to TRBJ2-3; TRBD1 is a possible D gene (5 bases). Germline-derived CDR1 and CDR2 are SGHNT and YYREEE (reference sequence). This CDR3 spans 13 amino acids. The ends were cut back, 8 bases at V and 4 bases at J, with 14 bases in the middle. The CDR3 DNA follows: TGTGCCAGAAATTACAGGTTCGCAGATACGCAGTATTTT. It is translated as CARNYRFADTQYF.

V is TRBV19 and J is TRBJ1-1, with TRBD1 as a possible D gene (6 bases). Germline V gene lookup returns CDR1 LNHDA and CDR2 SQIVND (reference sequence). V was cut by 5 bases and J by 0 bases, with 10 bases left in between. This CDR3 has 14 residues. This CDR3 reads CASSFTGMNTEAFF. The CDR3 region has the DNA TGTGCCAGTAGTTTCACAGGGATGAACACTGAAGCTTTCTTT.

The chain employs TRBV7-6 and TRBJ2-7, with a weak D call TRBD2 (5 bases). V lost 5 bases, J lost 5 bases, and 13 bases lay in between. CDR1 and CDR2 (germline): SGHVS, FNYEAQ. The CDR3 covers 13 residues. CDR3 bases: TGTGCCAGCAGCGTCACTAGAGACCACGAGCAGTACTTC. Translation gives CASSVTRDHEQYF.

The DNA of the CDR3 is TGTGCAAGTCGATCTGGGGAGACTAGCGAAGAGACCCAGTACTTC. Translated: CASRSGETSEETQYF. The gene calls are TRBV12-2 and TRBJ2-5; the D segment call TRBD2 is taken from the table without a DNA check. TRBV12-2 has pseudogene status. The CDR3 has 15 residues.

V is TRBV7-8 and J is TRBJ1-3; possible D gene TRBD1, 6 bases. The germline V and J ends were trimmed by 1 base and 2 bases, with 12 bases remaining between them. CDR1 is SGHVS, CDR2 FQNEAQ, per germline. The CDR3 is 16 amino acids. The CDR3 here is CASSLGRGLTGNTIYF. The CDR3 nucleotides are TGTGCCAGCAGCTTAGGCAGGGGCCTTACTGGAAACACCATATATTTT.

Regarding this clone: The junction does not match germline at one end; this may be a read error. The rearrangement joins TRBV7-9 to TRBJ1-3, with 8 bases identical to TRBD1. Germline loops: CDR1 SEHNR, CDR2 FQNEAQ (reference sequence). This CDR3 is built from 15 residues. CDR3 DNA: TGTTCCAGCAGCCCGGACAGGGACGGTGGAAACACCATATATTTT. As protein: CSSSPDRDGGNTIYF. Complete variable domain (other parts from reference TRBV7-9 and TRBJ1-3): DTGVSQNPRHKITKRGQNVTFRCDPISEHNRLYWYRQTLGQGPEFLTYFQNEAQLEKSRLLSDRFSAERPKGSFSTLEIQRTEQGDSAMYLCSSSPDRDGGNTIYFGEGSWLTVV.

CDR3 nucleotide sequence: TGTGCCAGCAGCCAGGCGGGAGGGTCCTACAATGAGCAGTTCTTC. This translates into CASSQAGGSYNEQFF. V usage is TRBV4-2 and J usage is TRBJ2-1, with 9 nucleotides matching TRBD2. The germline V gene encodes CDR1 LGHNA and CDR2 YNFKEQ. V gave up 3 bases and J gave up 1 base; unmatched junction bases: 1. The CDR3 is 15 residues long.

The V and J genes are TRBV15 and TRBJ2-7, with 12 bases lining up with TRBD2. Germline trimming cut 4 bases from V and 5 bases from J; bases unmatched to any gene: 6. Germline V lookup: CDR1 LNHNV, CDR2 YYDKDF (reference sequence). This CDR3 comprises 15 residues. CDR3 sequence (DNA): TGTGCCACCAGCAATCATAGACTAGCGGGGGACGAGCAGTACTTC. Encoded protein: CATSNHRLAGDEQYF.

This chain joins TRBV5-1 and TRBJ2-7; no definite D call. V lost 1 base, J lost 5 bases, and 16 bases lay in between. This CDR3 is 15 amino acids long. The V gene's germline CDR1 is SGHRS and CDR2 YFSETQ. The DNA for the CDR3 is TGCGCCAGCAGCTTGTATCCCGGTCCCAAAGACGAGCAGTACTTC. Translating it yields CASSLYPGPKDEQYF.

The CDR3 nucleotides read TGTGCCAGCAGTGAAATTGGCGGCAGGGACTACGAGCAGTACTTC. Amino acid sequence: CASSEIGGRDYEQYF. V gene TRBV25-1 combines with J gene TRBJ2-7, with D maybe TRBD1 (5 bases). The CDR3 sequence is 15 residues long. The germline CDR1 and CDR2 sequences are MGHDK and SYGVNS. Trimming left V 2 bases short and J 3 bases short, with 14 bases between.

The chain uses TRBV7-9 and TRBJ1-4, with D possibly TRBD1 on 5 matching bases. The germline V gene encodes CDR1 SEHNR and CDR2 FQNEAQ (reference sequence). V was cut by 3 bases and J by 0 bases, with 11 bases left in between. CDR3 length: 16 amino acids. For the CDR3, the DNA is TGTGCCAGCAGCTTGGGGCAGGATGCAACTAATGAAAAACTGTTTTTT. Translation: CASSLGQDATNEKLFF.

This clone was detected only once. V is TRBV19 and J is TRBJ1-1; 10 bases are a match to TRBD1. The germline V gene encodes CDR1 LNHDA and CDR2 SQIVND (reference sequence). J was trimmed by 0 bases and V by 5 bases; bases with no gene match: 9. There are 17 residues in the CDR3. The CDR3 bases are TGTGCCAGTAGTCTGATTCGGGACAGGGGTATGAACACTGAAGCTTTCTTT. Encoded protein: CASSLIRDRGMNTEAFF.

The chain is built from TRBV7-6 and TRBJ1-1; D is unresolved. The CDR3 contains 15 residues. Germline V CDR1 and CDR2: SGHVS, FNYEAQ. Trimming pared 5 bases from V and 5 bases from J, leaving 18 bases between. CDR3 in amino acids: CASSLSLGEETEAFF. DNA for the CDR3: TGTGCCAGCAGCCTCTCCCTCGGGGAGGAGACTGAAGCTTTCTTT.